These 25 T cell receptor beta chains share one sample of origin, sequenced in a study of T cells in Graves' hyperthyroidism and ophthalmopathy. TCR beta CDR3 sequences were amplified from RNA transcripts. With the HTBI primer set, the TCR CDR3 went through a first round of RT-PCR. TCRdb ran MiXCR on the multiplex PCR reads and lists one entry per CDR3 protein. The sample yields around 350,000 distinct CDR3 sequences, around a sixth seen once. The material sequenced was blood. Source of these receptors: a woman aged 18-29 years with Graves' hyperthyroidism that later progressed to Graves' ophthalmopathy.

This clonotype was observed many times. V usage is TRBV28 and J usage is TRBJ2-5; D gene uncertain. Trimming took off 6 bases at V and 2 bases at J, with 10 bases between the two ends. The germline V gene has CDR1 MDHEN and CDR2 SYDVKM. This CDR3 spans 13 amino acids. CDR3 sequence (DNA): TGTGCCAGCAGAGAACTCCCGCAAGAGACCCAGTACTTC. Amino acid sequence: CASRELPQETQYF.

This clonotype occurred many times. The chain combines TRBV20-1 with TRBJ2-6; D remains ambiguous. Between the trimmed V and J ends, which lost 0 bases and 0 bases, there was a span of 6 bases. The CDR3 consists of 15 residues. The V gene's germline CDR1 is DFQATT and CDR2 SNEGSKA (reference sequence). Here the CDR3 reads CSARDHFSGANVLTF. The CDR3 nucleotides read TGCAGTGCTAGAGATCACTTCTCTGGGGCCAACGTCCTGACTTTC.

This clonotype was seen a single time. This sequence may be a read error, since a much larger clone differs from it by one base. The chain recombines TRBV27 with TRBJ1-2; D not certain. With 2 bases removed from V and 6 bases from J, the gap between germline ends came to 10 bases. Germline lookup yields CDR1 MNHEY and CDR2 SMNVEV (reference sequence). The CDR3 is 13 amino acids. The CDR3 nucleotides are TGTGCCAGCAGTTTAGGGCATGGGGATGGCTACACCTTC. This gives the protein CASSLGHGDGYTF.

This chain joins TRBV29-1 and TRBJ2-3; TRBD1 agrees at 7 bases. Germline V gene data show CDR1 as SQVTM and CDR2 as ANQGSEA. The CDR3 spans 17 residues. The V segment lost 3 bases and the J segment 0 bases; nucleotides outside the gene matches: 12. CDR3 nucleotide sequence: TGCAGCGTTGACTACTGGGACAGACGATCTAGCACAGATACGCAGTATTTT. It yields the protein CSVDYWDRRSSTDTQYF.

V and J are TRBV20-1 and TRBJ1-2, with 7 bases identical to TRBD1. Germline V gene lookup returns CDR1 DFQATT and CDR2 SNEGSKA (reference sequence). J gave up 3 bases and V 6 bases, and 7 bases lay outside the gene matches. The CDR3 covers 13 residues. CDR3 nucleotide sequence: TGCAGTGCAGAATCAGGGGGAGACTATGGCTACACCTTC. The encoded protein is CSAESGGDYGYTF.

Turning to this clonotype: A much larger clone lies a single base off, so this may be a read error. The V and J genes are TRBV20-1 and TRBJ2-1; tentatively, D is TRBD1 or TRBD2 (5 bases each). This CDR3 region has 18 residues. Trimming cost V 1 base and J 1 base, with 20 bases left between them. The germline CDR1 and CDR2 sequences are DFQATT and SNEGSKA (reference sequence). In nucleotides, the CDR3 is TGCAGTGCTAGAGCCGGTAGGGGCGGGCCTCCTTCCTACAATGAGCAGTTCTTC. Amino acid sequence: CSARAGRGGPPSYNEQFF.

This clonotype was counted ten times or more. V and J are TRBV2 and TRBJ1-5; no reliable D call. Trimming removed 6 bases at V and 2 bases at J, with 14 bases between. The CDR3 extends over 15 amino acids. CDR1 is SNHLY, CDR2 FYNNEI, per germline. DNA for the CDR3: TGTGCCAGCAGCACAGCGGTTGGTGGCAATCAGCCCCAGCATTTT. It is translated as CASSTAVGGNQPQHF.

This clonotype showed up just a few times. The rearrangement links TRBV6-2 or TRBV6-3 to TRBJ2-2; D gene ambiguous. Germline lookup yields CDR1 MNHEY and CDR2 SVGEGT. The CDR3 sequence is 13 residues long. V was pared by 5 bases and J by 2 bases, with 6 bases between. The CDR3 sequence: CASSLYNTGELFF. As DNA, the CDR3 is TGTGCCAGCAGTCTTTATAACACCGGGGAGCTGTTTTTT.

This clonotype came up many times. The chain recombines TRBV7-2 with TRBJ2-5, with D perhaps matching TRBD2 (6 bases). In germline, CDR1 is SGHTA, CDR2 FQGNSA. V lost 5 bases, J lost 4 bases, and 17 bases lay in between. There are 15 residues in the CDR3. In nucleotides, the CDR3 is TGTGCCAGCAGCGAGCGGGCCAGGGCGGTAGAGACCCAGTACTTC. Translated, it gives CASSERARAVETQYF.

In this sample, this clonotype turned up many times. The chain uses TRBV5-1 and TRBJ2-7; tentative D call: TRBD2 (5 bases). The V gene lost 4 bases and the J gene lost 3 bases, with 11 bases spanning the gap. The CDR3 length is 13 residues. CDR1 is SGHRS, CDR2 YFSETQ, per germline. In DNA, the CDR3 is TGCGCCAGCAGCCAAGGAGGAGTCTACGAGCAGTACTTC. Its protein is CASSQGGVYEQYF.

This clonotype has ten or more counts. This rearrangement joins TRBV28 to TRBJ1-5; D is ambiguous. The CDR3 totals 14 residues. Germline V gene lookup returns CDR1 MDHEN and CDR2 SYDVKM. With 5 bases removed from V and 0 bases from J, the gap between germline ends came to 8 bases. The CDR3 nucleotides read TGTGCCAGCAGTCCTCTCATTAGCAATCAGCCCCAGCATTTT. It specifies CASSPLISNQPQHF.

In DNA, the CDR3 is TGTGCCAGCAGTTACGTGGATACGCAGTATTTT. This encodes CASSYVDTQYF. The genes are TRBV6-2 or TRBV6-3 and TRBJ2-3; no clear D gene. Germline CDR1 and CDR2: MNHEY and SVGEGT. The CDR3 contains 11 residues. V lost 2 bases to trimming and J lost 6 bases, with 3 bases between them.

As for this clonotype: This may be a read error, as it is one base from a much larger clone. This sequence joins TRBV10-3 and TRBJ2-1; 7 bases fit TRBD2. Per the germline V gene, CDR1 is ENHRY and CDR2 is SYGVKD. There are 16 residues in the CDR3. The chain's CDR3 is CAISESGLAERNERFF. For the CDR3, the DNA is TGTGCCATCAGTGAGTCTGGGCTAGCGGAGCGTAATGAGCGGTTCTTC.

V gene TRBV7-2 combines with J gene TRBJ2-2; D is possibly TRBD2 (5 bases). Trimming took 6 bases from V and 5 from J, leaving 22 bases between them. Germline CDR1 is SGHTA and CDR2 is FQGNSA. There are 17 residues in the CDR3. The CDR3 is CASRPYVGHSGTGELFF. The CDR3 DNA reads TGTGCCAGCAGACCGTACGTTGGTCATTCGGGAACCGGGGAGCTGTTTTTT.

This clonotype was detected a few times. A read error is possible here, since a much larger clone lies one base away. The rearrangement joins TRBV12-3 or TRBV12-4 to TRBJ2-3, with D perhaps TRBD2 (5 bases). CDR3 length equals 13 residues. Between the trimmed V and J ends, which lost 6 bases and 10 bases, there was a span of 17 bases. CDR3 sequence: CASSPSGTGAQYF. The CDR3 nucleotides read TGTGCCAGCAGCCCCTCGGGAACCGGGGCGCAGTATTTT.

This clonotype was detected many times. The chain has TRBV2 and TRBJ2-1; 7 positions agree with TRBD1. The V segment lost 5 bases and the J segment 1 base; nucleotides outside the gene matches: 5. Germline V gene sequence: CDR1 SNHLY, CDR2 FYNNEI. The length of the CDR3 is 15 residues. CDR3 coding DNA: TGTGCCAGCAGTCCGCGGACAGGTTCCTACAATGAGCAGTTCTTC. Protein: CASSPRTGSYNEQFF.

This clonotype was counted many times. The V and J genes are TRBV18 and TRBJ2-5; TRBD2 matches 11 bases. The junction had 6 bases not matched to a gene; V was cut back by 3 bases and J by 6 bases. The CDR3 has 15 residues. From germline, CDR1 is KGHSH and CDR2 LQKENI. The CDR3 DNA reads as TGTGCCAGCTCACCGCCTAGCGGGAGGACAAAGACCCAGTACTTC. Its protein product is CASSPPSGRTKTQYF.

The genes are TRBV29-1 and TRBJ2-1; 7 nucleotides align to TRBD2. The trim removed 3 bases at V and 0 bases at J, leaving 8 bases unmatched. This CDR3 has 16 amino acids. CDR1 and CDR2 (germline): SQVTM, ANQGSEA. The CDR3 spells CSVELLAGDSYNEQFF. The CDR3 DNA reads TGCAGCGTTGAGCTGTTGGCGGGAGACTCCTACAATGAGCAGTTCTTC.

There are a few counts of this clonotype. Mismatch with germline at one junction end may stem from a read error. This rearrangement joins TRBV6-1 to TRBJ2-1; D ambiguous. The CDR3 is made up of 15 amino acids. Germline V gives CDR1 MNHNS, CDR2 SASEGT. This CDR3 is CASSEEIRPNNQQFF. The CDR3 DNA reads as TGTGCCAGCAGTGAAGAGATCAGACCCAACAATCAGCAGTTCTTC.

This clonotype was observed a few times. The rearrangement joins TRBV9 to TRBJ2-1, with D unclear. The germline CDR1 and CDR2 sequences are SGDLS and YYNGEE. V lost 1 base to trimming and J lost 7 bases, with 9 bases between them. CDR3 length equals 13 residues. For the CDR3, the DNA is TGTGCCAGCAGCGTAACCCTTTTTAATGAGCAGTTCTTC. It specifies CASSVTLFNEQFF.

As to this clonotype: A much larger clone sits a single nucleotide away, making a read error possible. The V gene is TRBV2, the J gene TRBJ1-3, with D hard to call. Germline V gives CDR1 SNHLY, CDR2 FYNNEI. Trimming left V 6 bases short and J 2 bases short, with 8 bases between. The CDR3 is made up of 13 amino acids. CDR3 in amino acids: CASRQSPGNTIYF. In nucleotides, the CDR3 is TGTGCCAGCAGACAGTCCCCTGGAAACACCATATATTTT.

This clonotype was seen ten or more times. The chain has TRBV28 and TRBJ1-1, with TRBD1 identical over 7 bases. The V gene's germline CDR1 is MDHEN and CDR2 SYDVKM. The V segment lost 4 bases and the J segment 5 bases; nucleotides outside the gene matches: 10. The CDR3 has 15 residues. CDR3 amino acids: CASSSVSDRETEAFF. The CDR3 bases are TGTGCCAGCAGTTCAGTCAGTGACAGGGAAACTGAAGCTTTCTTT.

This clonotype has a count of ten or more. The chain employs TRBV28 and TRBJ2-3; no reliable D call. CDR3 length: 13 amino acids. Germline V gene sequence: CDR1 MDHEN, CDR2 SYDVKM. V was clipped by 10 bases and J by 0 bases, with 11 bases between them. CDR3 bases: TGTGCCACCGGTGAGCCTAGCACAGATACGCAGTATTTT. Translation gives CATGEPSTDTQYF.

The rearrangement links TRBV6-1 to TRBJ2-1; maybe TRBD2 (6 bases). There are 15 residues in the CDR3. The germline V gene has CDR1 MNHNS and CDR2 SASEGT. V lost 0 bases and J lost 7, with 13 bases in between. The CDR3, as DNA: TGTGCCAGCAGTGAAGCAGGGTTGGGGGGAAATGAGCAGTTCTTC. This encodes CASSEAGLGGNEQFF.

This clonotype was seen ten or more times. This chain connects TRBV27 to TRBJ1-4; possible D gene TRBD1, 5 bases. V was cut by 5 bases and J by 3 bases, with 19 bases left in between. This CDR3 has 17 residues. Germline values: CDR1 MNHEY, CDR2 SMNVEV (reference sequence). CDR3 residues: CASSPLGARGPNEKLFF. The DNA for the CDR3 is TGTGCCAGCAGTCCATTAGGGGCAAGAGGGCCTAATGAAAAACTGTTTTTT.